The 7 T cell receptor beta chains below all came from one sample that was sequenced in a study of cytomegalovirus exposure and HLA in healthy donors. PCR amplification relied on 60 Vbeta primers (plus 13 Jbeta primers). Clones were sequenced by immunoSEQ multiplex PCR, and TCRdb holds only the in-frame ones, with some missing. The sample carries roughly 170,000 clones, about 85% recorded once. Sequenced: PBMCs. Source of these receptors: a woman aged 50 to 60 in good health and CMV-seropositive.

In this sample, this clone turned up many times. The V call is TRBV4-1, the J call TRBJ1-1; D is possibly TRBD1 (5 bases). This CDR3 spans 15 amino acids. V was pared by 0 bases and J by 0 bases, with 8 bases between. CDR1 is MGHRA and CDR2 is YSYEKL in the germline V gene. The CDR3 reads CASSQEAGMNTEAFF. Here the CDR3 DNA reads TGCGCCAGCAGCCAAGAAGCAGGGATGAACACTGAAGCTTTCTTT.

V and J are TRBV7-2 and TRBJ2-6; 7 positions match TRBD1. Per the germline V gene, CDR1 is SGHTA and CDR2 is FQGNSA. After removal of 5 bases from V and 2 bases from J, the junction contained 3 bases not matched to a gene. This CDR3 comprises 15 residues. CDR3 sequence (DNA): TGTGCCAGCAGCAGAGACAGGGCTGGGGCCAACGTCCTGACTTTC. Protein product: CASSRDRAGANVLTF.

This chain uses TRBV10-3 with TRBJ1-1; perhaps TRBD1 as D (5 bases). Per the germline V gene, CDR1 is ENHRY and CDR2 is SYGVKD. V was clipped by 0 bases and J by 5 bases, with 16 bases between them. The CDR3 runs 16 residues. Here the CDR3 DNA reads TGTGCCATCAGTGAGTCGATGGGGGGGGTGAGAACTGAAGCTTTCTTT. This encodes CAISESMGGVRTEAFF.

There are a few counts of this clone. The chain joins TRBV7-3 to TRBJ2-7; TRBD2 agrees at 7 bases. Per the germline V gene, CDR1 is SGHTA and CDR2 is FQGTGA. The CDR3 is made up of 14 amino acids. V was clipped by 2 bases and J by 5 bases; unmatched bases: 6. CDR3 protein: CASSLGGRVDEQYF. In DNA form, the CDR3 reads TGTGCCAGCAGCTTAGGCGGGAGAGTAGACGAGCAGTACTTC.

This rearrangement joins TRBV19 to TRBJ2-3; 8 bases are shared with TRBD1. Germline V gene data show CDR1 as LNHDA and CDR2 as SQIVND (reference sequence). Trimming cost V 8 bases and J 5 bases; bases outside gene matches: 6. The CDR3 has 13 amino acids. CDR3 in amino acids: CASAQGAGDTQYF. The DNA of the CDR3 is TGTGCCAGTGCCCAGGGGGCAGGAGATACGCAGTATTTT.

CDR3 sequence (DNA): TGCAGCGTTGAAGAAGGGGCGCGGGAGCAGTACTTC. Translating it yields CSVEEGAREQYF. The chain couples TRBV29-1 to TRBJ2-5; 7 nucleotides match TRBD2. This CDR3 spans 12 amino acids. Germline loops: CDR1 SQVTM, CDR2 ANQGSEA. The trim removed 0 bases at V and 11 bases at J, leaving 6 bases unmatched.

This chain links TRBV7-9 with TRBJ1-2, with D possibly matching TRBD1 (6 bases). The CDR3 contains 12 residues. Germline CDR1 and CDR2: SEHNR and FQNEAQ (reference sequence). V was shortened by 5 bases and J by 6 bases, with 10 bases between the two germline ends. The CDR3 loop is CASSDRQDGYTF. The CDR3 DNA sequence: TGTGCCAGCAGCGACCGACAGGATGGCTACACCTTC.